One sample yielded the 3 T cell receptor beta chains listed below, sequenced in a study of T cell responses to AZD1222 COVID-19 vaccine. Measured with immunoSEQ multiplex PCR; TCRdb has only the in-frame clones, and not every one. The sample contains 150,000 to 200,000 clones, approximately 91% of which appear only once. This specimen consisted of peripheral blood, obtained 28 days after the second AZD1222 dose. These receptors came from an adult who received the AZD1222 COVID-19 vaccine.

This clone was seen a few times. The chain joins TRBV28 to TRBJ1-6, with D tentatively TRBD1 (6 bases). From germline, CDR1 is MDHEN and CDR2 SYDVKM. This CDR3 has 13 amino acids. V was trimmed by 9 bases and J by 7 bases, leaving 13 bases between them. The CDR3 here is CASAGEGNSPLHF. The CDR3 region has the DNA TGTGCCAGTGCAGGGGAGGGGAATTCACCCCTCCACTTT.

This clone was observed a few times. This sequence joins TRBV10-3 and TRBJ1-4; possible D gene TRBD1, 6 bases. The CDR3 sequence is 16 residues long. V was shortened by 2 bases and J by 2 bases, with 12 bases between the two germline ends. Germline V gene lookup returns CDR1 ENHRY and CDR2 SYGVKD. The CDR3 is CAISEQLTGTNEKLFF. CDR3 bases: TGTGCCATCAGTGAGCAGTTAACAGGGACTAATGAAAAACTGTTTTTT.

The chain is built from TRBV7-3 and TRBJ2-3, with a weak D call TRBD1 (6 bases). The CDR3 is 16 residues long. Trimming removed 2 bases at V and 2 bases at J, with 14 bases between. CDR1 is SGHTA and CDR2 is FQGTGA in the germline V gene. Here the CDR3 reads CASSLFSGADTDTQYF. DNA for the CDR3: TGTGCCAGCAGCTTATTCTCAGGGGCGGACACAGATACGCAGTATTTT. The whole variable domain, remainder taken from reference TRBV7-3 and TRBJ2-3, is GAGVSQTPSNKVTEKGKYVELRCDPISGHTALYWYRQSLGQGPEFLIYFQGTGAADDSGLPNDRFFAVRPEGSVSTLKIQRTERGDSAVYLCASSLFSGADTDTQYFGPGTRLTVL.